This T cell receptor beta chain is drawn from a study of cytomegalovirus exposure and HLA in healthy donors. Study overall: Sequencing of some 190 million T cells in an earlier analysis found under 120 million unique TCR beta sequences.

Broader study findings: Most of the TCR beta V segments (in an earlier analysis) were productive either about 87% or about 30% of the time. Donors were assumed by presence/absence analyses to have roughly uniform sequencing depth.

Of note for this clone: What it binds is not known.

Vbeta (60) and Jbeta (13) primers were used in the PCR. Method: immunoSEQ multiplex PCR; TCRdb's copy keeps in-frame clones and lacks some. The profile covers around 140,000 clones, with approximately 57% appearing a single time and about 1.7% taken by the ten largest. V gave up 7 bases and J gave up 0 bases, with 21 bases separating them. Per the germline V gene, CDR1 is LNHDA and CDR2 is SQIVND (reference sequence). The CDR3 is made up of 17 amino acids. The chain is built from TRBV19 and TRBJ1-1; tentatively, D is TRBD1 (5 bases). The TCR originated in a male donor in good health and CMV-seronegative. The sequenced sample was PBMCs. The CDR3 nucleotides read TGTGCCAGTATAGGGGTTCTGGCACACAAAATGAACACTGAAGCTTTCTTT. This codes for CASIGVLAHKMNTEAFF.